These 5 T cell receptor beta chains share one sample of origin, sequenced in a study of blood T cells in healthy people across ages. Alongside a J-beta primer mix, a sample-barcoded 5' primer served in a second PCR lasting about 7 to 11 cycles. TCRdb analysed the 5' RACE reads with MiXCR anew, one entry per CDR3 protein. Here the sample spans approximately 800,000 distinct CDR3 sequences, about half being singletons. Sequenced sample: blood. The origin of the receptors is a man aged 80 or over in good health.

This clonotype was counted many times. This chain uses TRBV10-3 with TRBJ2-1; TRBD2 aligns across 9 bases. Germline CDR1 and CDR2: ENHRY and SYGVKD. The CDR3 is 16 residues long. The ends lost 6 bases at V and 6 bases at J; junction bases unmatched: 12. The CDR3 sequence: CAISGQTSGPSNEQFF. The CDR3 DNA sequence: TGTGCCATCAGCGGCCAGACTAGCGGTCCCTCCAATGAGCAGTTCTTC.

The genes are TRBV18 and TRBJ2-3; TRBD2 matches at 11 bases. In germline, CDR1 is KGHSH, CDR2 LQKENI. Losses at the gene ends were 9 bases for V and 6 bases for J; bases not matched to a gene: 8. This CDR3 contains 14 residues. This CDR3 reads CASGTSGGADTQYF. CDR3 in DNA: TGTGCCAGTGGAACTAGCGGGGGAGCGGATACGCAGTATTTT.

V gene TRBV7-2 combines with J gene TRBJ2-1; possibly TRBD2 for D (6 bases). Germline assignment: CDR1 SGHTA and CDR2 FQGNSA. V was cut by 1 base and J by 0 bases, with 16 bases left in between. There are 18 residues in the CDR3. In nucleotides, the CDR3 is TGTGCCAGCAGCTTAGGAACGGGGGACGACGGCTCCTACAATGAGCAGTTCTTC. Encoded protein: CASSLGTGDDGSYNEQFF.

The chain has TRBV20-1 and TRBJ2-3; D is unresolved. Trimming took 0 bases from V and 10 from J, leaving 14 bases between them. Germline assignment: CDR1 DFQATT and CDR2 SNEGSKA (reference sequence). The CDR3 runs 13 residues. For the CDR3, the DNA is TGCAGTGCTAGAGATCGTAGCCTCGAAGCGCAGTATTTT. Its protein is CSARDRSLEAQYF.

This clonotype was seen a handful of times. This rearrangement joins TRBV15 to TRBJ2-3; TRBD2 is a possible D gene (6 bases). Germline lookup yields CDR1 LNHNV and CDR2 YYDKDF (reference sequence). The CDR3 covers 16 residues. The ends were cut back, 0 bases at V and 2 bases at J, with 12 bases in the middle. The CDR3 loop reads CATSRDGGSHTDTQYF. CDR3 coding DNA: TGTGCCACCAGCAGAGATGGGGGGTCCCACACAGATACGCAGTATTTT. The complete variable domain, with remaining parts taken from reference TRBV15 and TRBJ2-3, reads DAMVIQNPRYQVTQFGKPVTLSCSQTLNHNVMYWYQQKSSQAPKLLFHYYDKDFNNEADTPDNFQSRRPNTSFCFLDIRSPGLGDTAMYLCATSRDGGSHTDTQYFGPGTRLTVL.